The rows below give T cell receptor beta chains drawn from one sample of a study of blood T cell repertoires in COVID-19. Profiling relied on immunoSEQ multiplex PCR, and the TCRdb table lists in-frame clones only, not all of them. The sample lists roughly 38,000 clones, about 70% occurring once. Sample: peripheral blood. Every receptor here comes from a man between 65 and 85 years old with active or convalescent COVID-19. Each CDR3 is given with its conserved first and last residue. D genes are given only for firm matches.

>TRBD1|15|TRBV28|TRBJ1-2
CASSNPRRTGGGYTF
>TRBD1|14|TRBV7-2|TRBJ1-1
CASSSGRTGTEAFF
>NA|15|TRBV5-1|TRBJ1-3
CASSADSNSGNTIYF
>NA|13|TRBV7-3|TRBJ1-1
CASSQWRDTEAFF
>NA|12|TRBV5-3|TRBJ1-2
CARITTDYGYTF
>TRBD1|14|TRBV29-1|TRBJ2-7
CSALDDRGINEQYF
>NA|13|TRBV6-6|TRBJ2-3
CASCRAITDTQYF
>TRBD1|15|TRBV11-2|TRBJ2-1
CASSMTGSQYNEQFF
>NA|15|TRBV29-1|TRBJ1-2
CSAHVQGRENYGYTF
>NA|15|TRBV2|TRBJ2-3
CASGALGGHTDTQYF
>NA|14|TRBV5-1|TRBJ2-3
CASSPSYQTDTQYF
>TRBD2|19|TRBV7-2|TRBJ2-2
CASSLVGWPGGANTGELFF
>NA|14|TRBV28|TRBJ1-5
CASRRQTSNQPQHF
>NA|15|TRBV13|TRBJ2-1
CASSLGRGTYNEQFF
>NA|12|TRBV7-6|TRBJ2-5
CASRQNQETQYF
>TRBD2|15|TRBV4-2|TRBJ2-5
CASSQLAGGEETQYF
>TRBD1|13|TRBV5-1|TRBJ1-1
CASSRQGATEAFF
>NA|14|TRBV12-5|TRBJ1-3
CASGLAWTGNTIYF
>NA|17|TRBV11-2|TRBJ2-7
CASSLFGARDTSYEQYF
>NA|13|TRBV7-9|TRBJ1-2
CASIPEGIWGYTF
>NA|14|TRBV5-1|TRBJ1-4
CASSLAVFNEKLFF
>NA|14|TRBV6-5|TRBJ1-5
CASSPGGGNQPQHF
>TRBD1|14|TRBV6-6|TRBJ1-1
CASRVTGGNTEAFF
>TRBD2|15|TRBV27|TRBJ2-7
CASTFGVAGSYEQYF
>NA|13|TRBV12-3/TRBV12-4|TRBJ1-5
CASSVTEDQPQHF
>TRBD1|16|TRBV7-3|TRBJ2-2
CASSLAGTGNTGELFF
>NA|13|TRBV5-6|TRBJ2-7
CASSLYFAYEQYF
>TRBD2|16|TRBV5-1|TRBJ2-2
CASSSPGTTNTGELFF
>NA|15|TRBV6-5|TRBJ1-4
CASSYSAVEGEKLFF
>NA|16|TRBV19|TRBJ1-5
CASGRPSAGANQPQHF
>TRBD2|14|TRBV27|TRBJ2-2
CASQWGGNTGELFF
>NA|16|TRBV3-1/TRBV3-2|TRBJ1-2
CASSQAGGGANYGYTF
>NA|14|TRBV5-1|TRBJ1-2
CASSLTVTNYGYTF
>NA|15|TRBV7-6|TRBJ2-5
CASSPYGESGKTQYF
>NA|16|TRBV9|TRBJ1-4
CASSVGGRVGNEKLFF